Listed below are T cell receptor beta chains from one sample, sequenced in a study of cytomegalovirus exposure and HLA in healthy donors. The data were produced by immunoSEQ multiplex PCR, yet TCRdb's version contains in-frame clones alone and is incomplete. The repertoire includes about 100,000 clones, roughly 71% of them detected once, and about a tenth sits in the top ten. Sample: PBMCs. Receptor source: a man between 40 and 49 years old in good health and CMV-seropositive. CDR3s include the opening cysteine and the closing phenylalanine or tryptophan. The D gene is left open where the match is weak. Some rows have no size entry. The others give once, few or many, or a class for an expanded clone.

>TRBV28|TRBJ2-7|-|-
TGTGCCAGCACCTTATGGGGGAGCTCCTACGAGCAGTACTTC
CASTLWGSSYEQYF
>TRBV19|TRBJ2-5|TRBD1|-
TGTGCCAGTAGTATCTCAGGGGGACAAGAGACCCAGTACTTC
CASSISGGQETQYF
>TRBV5-4|TRBJ2-1|TRBD2|-
TGTGCCAGCAGCCCTGGACTAGCCACATCAGGACACACAGTCAATGAGCAGTTCTTC
CASSPGLATSGHTVNEQFF
>TRBV11-2|TRBJ1-2|-|-
TGTGCCAGCAGCACCCCTGGTGGGACAACTAACTATGGCTACACCTTC
CASSTPGGTTNYGYTF
>TRBV7-2|TRBJ2-7|-|-
TGTGCCAGCAGCTACGCCCAGGACAGAGCCTACGAGCAGTACTTC
CASSYAQDRAYEQYF
>TRBV12-1|TRBJ1-4|-|-
TGTGCCAGCAGCAGGGGGCGGCCTAATGAAAAACTGTTTTTT
CASSRGRPNEKLFF
>TRBV2|TRBJ1-1|-|-
TGTGCCAGCAGTGCTTTGACAGGAATGAACACTGAAGCTTTCTTT
CASSALTGMNTEAFF
>TRBV4-1|TRBJ2-5|-|once
TGCGCCAGCAGCCAAGTAGTTACTAACCAAGAGACCCAGTACTTC
CASSQVVTNQETQYF
>TRBV2|TRBJ2-7|TRBD2|-
TGTGCCAGCAGTCCCCCCGGGGGGAACGAGCAGTACTTC
CASSPPGGNEQYF
>TRBV6-5|TRBJ2-5|TRBD2|few
TGTGCCAGCAGTTACTTCCCGGGCGGGAGGGCAGAGACCCAGTACTTC
CASSYFPGGRAETQYF
>TRBV13|TRBJ2-3|-|-
TGTGCCAGCAGCTATGGGACAAGCACAGATACGCAGTATTTT
CASSYGTSTDTQYF
>TRBV5-1|TRBJ1-1|-|-
TGCGCCAGCAGCCAGGACTCTCCGGCGAACACTGAAGCTTTCTTT
CASSQDSPANTEAFF
>TRBV10-3|TRBJ2-7|TRBD1|few
TGTGCCATCAGGGGGGACAGGGACGAGCAGTACTTC
CAIRGDRDEQYF
>TRBV19|TRBJ1-2|TRBD1|few
TGTGCCAGTAGTATGGGGACAGGGGGAAACTATGGCTACACCTTC
CASSMGTGGNYGYTF
>TRBV5-4|TRBJ2-2|TRBD2|-
TGTGCCAGCAGCTTACGTGGGACTAGCGGGAGGTACACCGGGGAGCTGTTTTTT
CASSLRGTSGRYTGELFF
>TRBV9|TRBJ2-1|-|-
TGTGCCAGCAGCGCCTCTTCCGTAGTCACCTACAATGAGCAGTTCTTC
CASSASSVVTYNEQFF
>TRBV4-3|TRBJ2-1|TRBD2|-
TGCGCCAGCAGCCAAGATGCCACTAGCGGGTGGTACAATGAGCAGTTCTTC
CASSQDATSGWYNEQFF
>TRBV27|TRBJ1-5|TRBD1|-
TGTGCCAGCAGAACGACAGGGGTTGCACAGCCCCAGCATTTT
CASRTTGVAQPQHF
>TRBV29-1|TRBJ1-5|-|-
TGCAGCGCCGATGGGGGGGCTGGACAGCCCCAGCATTTT
CSADGGAGQPQHF
>TRBV28|TRBJ1-1|-|-
TGTGCCAGCAGTTTTAGGGGGGGGGCCACTGAAGCTTTCTTT
CASSFRGGATEAFF
>TRBV5-4|TRBJ1-2|-|-
TGTGCCAGCAGATTGACCGGCCCAGGGGTACGCGGCTACACCTTC
CASRLTGPGVRGYTF
>TRBV28|TRBJ2-7|TRBD2|many
TGTGCCAGCGGACTAGTGGGTTACGAGCAGTACTTC
CASGLVGYEQYF
>TRBV13|TRBJ2-2|-|-
TGTGCCGGCAGCTTAGGATCGCGCGGGGAGCTGTTTTTT
CAGSLGSRGELFF
>TRBV15|TRBJ1-5|TRBD1|-
TGTGCCACCAGCGAGGGGGCCGGCAATCAGCCCCAGCATTTT
CATSEGAGNQPQHF
>TRBV11-3|TRBJ2-3|TRBD1|once
TGTGCCAGCAGCGCGGACAGGGGGCGCGCAGATACGCAGTATTTT
CASSADRGRADTQYF
>TRBV5-1|TRBJ2-1|TRBD1|-
TGCGCCAGCAGCTTGGGCCGACAGGGAAATGAGCAGTTCTTC
CASSLGRQGNEQFF
>TRBV28|TRBJ2-7|TRBD2|few
TGTGCCAGCGGGAGGACTAGCGGGAGTTCCTACGAGCAGTACTTC
CASGRTSGSSYEQYF
>TRBV6-5|TRBJ1-2|-|-
TGTGCCAGCAGTTACTCGAGAGACTATGGCTACACCTTC
CASSYSRDYGYTF
>TRBV28|TRBJ2-1|-|-
TGTGCCAGCAGCTTTACCCCCAGGCGTGTGAATGAGCAGTTCTTC
CASSFTPRRVNEQFF
>TRBV9|TRBJ2-2|TRBD1|once
TGTGCCAGCAGCGTCCCACAGGGGGCGAACACCGGGGAGCTGTTTTTT
CASSVPQGANTGELFF
>TRBV29-1|TRBJ2-3|TRBD2|few
TGCAGCGTCATGGACGGGGGGACTACCACAGATACGCAGTATTTT
CSVMDGGTTTDTQYF
>TRBV29-1|TRBJ2-1|-|-
TGCAGCGTTGAGGTTACAAATGAGCAGTTCTTC
CSVEVTNEQFF
>TRBV5-6|TRBJ2-2|-|large
TGTGCCAGCAGCAGGGGGTCGAGCACCGGGGAGCTGTTTTTT
CASSRGSSTGELFF
>TRBV28|TRBJ2-1|TRBD2|-
TGTGCCAGCAGTTTTGGGCTAGCGGGGAACAATGAGCAGTTCTTC
CASSFGLAGNNEQFF
>TRBV6-1|TRBJ1-2|-|-
TGTGCCAGCAGTCCTAATCGACAGGCAATCTATGGCTACACCTTC
CASSPNRQAIYGYTF
>TRBV27|TRBJ2-2|TRBD1|-
TGTGCCAGCAGTTACAGGGGGCTAATTTTTGGTGGGGGCGGGGAGCTGTTTTTT
CASSYRGLIFGGGGELFF
>TRBV6-5|TRBJ2-1|TRBD1|-
TGTGCCAGCAGTTACTCCGACAGGGTGAGAAAGTTCTTC
CASSYSDRVRKFF
>TRBV7-2|TRBJ1-2|-|-
TGTGCCAGCAGCTCCACAGGTCAGAGAGGCTACACCTTC
CASSSTGQRGYTF
>TRBV5-1|TRBJ1-2|-|-
TGCGCCAGCAGCTTGACAGGGCGAGGCTACACCTTC
CASSLTGRGYTF
>TRBV19|TRBJ1-3|-|once
TGTGCCAGCACTCAGGCCCTCTCTGGAAACACCATATATTTT
CASTQALSGNTIYF
>TRBV7-8|TRBJ1-3|TRBD1|-
TGTGCCAGCAGCTCCGGACAGGGGATTGGAAACACCATATATTTT
CASSSGQGIGNTIYF
>TRBV5-1|TRBJ2-3|TRBD1|-
TGCGCCAGCAGCTTCGGACAGGGCACAGATACGCAGTATTTT
CASSFGQGTDTQYF
>TRBV4-2|TRBJ2-3|TRBD2|-
TGTGCCAGCAGCCAAGCGCCTAGCGGGAGTAGCACAGATACGCAGTATTTT
CASSQAPSGSSTDTQYF
>TRBV6-1|TRBJ2-1|TRBD2|few
TGTGCCAGCAGTGGTCTAGCGGGGGGATACAATGAGCAGTTCTTC
CASSGLAGGYNEQFF
>TRBV29-1|TRBJ2-1|-|-
TGCAGCGTTGGCAGGGCGACCTACAATGAGCAGTTCTTC
CSVGRATYNEQFF
>TRBV30|TRBJ2-7|TRBD1|-
TGTGCCTGGGGCAGGGGGCTGGTATACGAGCAGTACTTC
CAWGRGLVYEQYF
>TRBV10-3|TRBJ2-7|TRBD2|-
TGTGCCATCAGTGATCCCGCGGGAGGCTTCGAGCAGTACTTC
CAISDPAGGFEQYF
>TRBV18|TRBJ2-1|TRBD2|-
TGTGCCAGCTCACCCGGAGGGACTAGCGGGAGGAGTGAGCAGTTCTTC
CASSPGGTSGRSEQFF
>TRBV6-6|TRBJ1-5|-|-
TGTGCCAGCAGTTACGGGGCAGGGGGCAATCAGCCCCAGCATTTT
CASSYGAGGNQPQHF
>TRBV5-6|TRBJ2-6|-|-
TGTGCCAGCAGCGGACCGGGACACGACTCTGGGGCCAACGTCCTGACTTTC
CASSGPGHDSGANVLTF
>TRBV9|TRBJ2-1|TRBD2|once
TGTGCCAGCAGCGAGACGGCGGGAGCGACCAATGAGCAGTTCTTC
CASSETAGATNEQFF
>TRBV27|TRBJ2-1|-|-
TGTGCCAGCAGTCCCTTGGGGCCTAATGAGCAGTTCTTC
CASSPLGPNEQFF
>TRBV15|TRBJ1-2|TRBD1|-
TGTGCCACCAGCAGAGATAGGACAGGGAATGGCTACACCTTC
CATSRDRTGNGYTF
>TRBV5-1|TRBJ2-1|TRBD2|-
TGCGCCAGCAGCCTCGGGACTAGCGAGCGTTACAATGAGCAGTTCTTC
CASSLGTSERYNEQFF
>TRBV18|TRBJ1-1|-|-
TGTGCCAGCTCACCACGATCCAGTGCCAACACTGAAGCTTTCTTT
CASSPRSSANTEAFF